Sequencing of this TCR beta chain was carried out in a study of blood T cell repertoires in COVID-19. The method was immunoSEQ multiplex PCR; TCRdb's version includes in-frame clones alone and lacks a portion of them. This repertoire shows fewer than 55,000 clones, around 82% found once; its top ten account for 26%. Germline lookup yields CDR1 MDHEN and CDR2 SYDVKM. The V end lost 3 bases, the J end lost 15 bases, and 15 bases lay between the germline ends. The CDR3 is 12 residues long. Sequenced: peripheral blood. The V call is TRBV28, the J call TRBJ2-1; D is possibly TRBD2 (6 bases). The source of this sequence is a woman older than 75 with COVID-19, enrolled during active disease. The CDR3 DNA sequence: TGTGCCAGCAGTTTTCTGGCGGGATATGGGTTCTTC. This translates into CASSFLAGYGFF.